This T cell receptor (beta chain) comes out of a study of CD8 T cells in Susac syndrome. Across the whole study: Treatment status at blood draw for the Susac syndrome patients was therapy-naive, corticosteroids, or intravenous immunoglobulin alone.

Sequencing of TCR beta drew on CD8+ and CD4+ T cells from blood. This clonotype was detected only once. Roughly 0.45 to 1 ug RNA was reverse transcribed with random hexamers. immunoSEQ multiplex PCR amplified TCR beta CDR3 across 54 Vbeta, 13 Jbeta. TCRdb re-derived calls from the immunoSEQ multiplex PCR reads in MiXCR, one entry per CDR3 protein. The sample lists roughly 75,000 distinct CDR3 sequences, about 92% seen once, with 0.15% in the top ten. From germline, CDR1 is MNHEY and CDR2 SVGAGI. CDR3 length: 15 residues. V shed 0 bases and J shed 0 bases, with 6 bases lying between them. The clonotype comes from a human donor with Susac syndrome. This sequence joins TRBV6-5 and TRBJ1-3; tentatively, D is TRBD1 (6 bases). Sequencing was performed on CD4+ T cells from PBMCs. CDR3 DNA: TGTGCCAGCAGTTACTCAGGGGGCTCTGGAAACACCATATATTTT. As protein: CASSYSGGSGNTIYF.